One sample yielded the 30 T cell receptor beta chains listed below, sequenced in a study of CD8 T cells in ankylosing spondylitis. The study, taken as a whole, reports: The study identified a TCR beta motif of under ten highly homologous variants that appeared characteristic of ankylosing spondylitis blood.

Using its own MiXCR run on the 5' RACE reads, TCRdb lists one record per CDR3 protein. Counted here are around 540,000 distinct CDR3 sequences, about 13% occurring once; the ten biggest clones make up 6.8%. For these TCRs, the target antigens are not known. Sequencing was carried out using blood, either unsorted or a sorted T cell fraction (not recorded which). Receptor source: a male donor with ankylosing spondylitis.

This clonotype was seen a handful of times. The chain couples TRBV5-1 to TRBJ2-3; D is uncertain. The V gene lost 4 bases and the J gene lost 2 bases, with 17 bases spanning the gap. This CDR3 has 16 residues. CDR1 SGHRS and CDR2 YFSETQ come from the germline V gene. CDR3 loop: CASSLSTLAATDTQYF. CDR3 sequence (DNA): TGCGCCAGCAGCCTTTCGACCCTGGCGGCCACAGATACGCAGTATTTT.

This clonotype was seen only a few times. The chain links TRBV27 to TRBJ2-3, with TRBD2 matching 9 bases. The CDR3 covers 16 residues. Per germline, CDR1 MNHEY and CDR2 SMNVEV (reference sequence). V gave up 6 bases and J gave up 2 bases; unmatched junction bases: 9. The CDR3 region has the DNA TGTGCCAGCAGCGCGCTTGCGGGAGGGTACACAGATACGCAGTATTTT. Translated: CASSALAGGYTDTQYF.

The chain links TRBV2 to TRBJ2-5; D may be TRBD1 (6 bases). In germline, CDR1 is SNHLY, CDR2 FYNNEI. The CDR3 is 15 residues long. V was clipped by 6 bases and J by 4 bases, with 18 bases between them. CDR3 bases: TGTGCCAGCAGGCTGCCTGGCAGGGGACGAGAGACCCAGTACTTC. Its protein product is CASRLPGRGRETQYF. The variable domain in full, with the rest retrieved from reference TRBV2 and TRBJ2-5, is EPEVTQTPSHQVTQMGQEVILRCVPISNHLYFYWYRQILGQKVEFLVSFYNNEISEKSEIFDDQFSVERPDGSNFTLKIRSTKLEDSAMYFCASRLPGRGRETQYFGPGTRLLVL.

This clonotype was seen at least ten times. V gene TRBV6-2 or TRBV6-3 combines with J gene TRBJ2-7; no clear D. V lost 0 bases, J lost 11 bases, and 11 bases lay in between. The CDR3 runs 12 residues. The germline V gene encodes CDR1 MNHEY and CDR2 SVGEGT. CDR3 loop: CASSYSRTEEYF. CDR3 DNA: TGTGCCAGCAGTTACTCTCGGACGGAAGAGTACTTC.

This clonotype was seen only a few times. The chain combines TRBV29-1 with TRBJ2-5; 12 nucleotides match TRBD2. The length of the CDR3 is 13 residues. From germline, CDR1 is SQVTM and CDR2 ANQGSEA. V gave up 6 bases and J gave up 5 bases; unmatched junction bases: 4. CDR3 DNA: TGCAGCGTGAGGACTAGCGGGGTCGAGACCCAGTACTTC. It translates to CSVRTSGVETQYF.

Only a few counts were recorded for this clonotype. This chain connects TRBV7-2 to TRBJ2-3, with D perhaps TRBD1 (5 bases). There are 15 residues in the CDR3. Between the trimmed V and J ends, which lost 4 bases and 0 bases, there was a span of 11 bases. Germline V gene sequence: CDR1 SGHTA, CDR2 FQGNSA. The CDR3 coding sequence is TGTGCCAGCAGCTCGCAAAAGGGGAGCACAGATACGCAGTATTTT. This translates into CASSSQKGSTDTQYF.

The sample holds many counts of this clonotype. The chain is built from TRBV6-5 and TRBJ1-5; tentative D call: TRBD1 (5 bases). V lost 1 base to trimming and J lost 7 bases, with 17 bases between them. The length of the CDR3 is 16 residues. Germline-derived CDR1 and CDR2 are MNHEY and SVGAGI. The CDR3 region is CASSYLGAGGGQPQHF. CDR3 sequence (DNA): TGTGCCAGCAGTTACTTAGGGGCCGGTGGGGGACAGCCCCAGCATTTT.

This chain joins TRBV5-6 and TRBJ1-4; perhaps TRBD1 as D (6 bases). Germline V gene sequence: CDR1 SGHDT, CDR2 YYEEEE. The CDR3 covers 15 residues. The germline V and J ends were trimmed by 4 bases and 7 bases, with 17 bases remaining between them. The CDR3 protein is CASSPTGTSGEKLFF. In DNA form, the CDR3 reads TGTGCCAGCAGCCCCACGGGGACATCGGGTGAAAAACTGTTTTTT.

This clonotype was counted only a few times. J is TRBJ2-7 and V is TRBV5-1; possible D gene TRBD2, 6 bases. The V end was cut by 4 bases, the J end by 0 bases, with 11 bases between. Germline CDR1 is SGHRS and CDR2 is YFSETQ. The CDR3 sequence is 14 residues long. The CDR3 sequence: CASSPRDGSYEQYV. CDR3 DNA: TGCGCCAGCAGCCCGCGGGACGGCTCCTACGAGCAGTACGTC.

This clonotype appeared a few times. The chain employs TRBV3-1 and TRBJ1-4, with D tentatively TRBD1 (5 bases). The CDR3 loop spans 15 amino acids. Germline V gene lookup returns CDR1 LGHDT and CDR2 YNNKEL (reference sequence). With 1 base removed from V and 10 bases from J, the gap between germline ends came to 16 bases. CDR3 residues: CASSQGPAGIGKLFF. The DNA of the CDR3 is TGTGCCAGCAGCCAAGGGCCGGCAGGGATTGGAAAACTGTTTTTT.

The CDR3 bases are TGTGCCAGCAGTGGTGACAGGCCCCACTATGGCTACACCTTC. Translating it yields CASSGDRPHYGYTF. This chain joins TRBV2 and TRBJ1-2; a possible D gene is TRBD1 (6 bases). The V end was cut by 4 bases, the J end by 3 bases, with 12 bases between. The V gene's germline CDR1 is SNHLY and CDR2 FYNNEI. This CDR3 is built from 14 residues.

This clonotype was counted at least ten times. The rearrangement uses TRBV4-2 and TRBJ2-1; no firm D call. The CDR3 covers 12 residues. CDR1 and CDR2 from the germline V gene are LGHNA and YNFKEQ. V shed 6 bases and J shed 7 bases, with 10 bases lying between them. The CDR3 nucleotides are TGTGCCAGCAGTGTACAAGGGAATGAGCAGTTCTTC. Protein product: CASSVQGNEQFF.

This clonotype was seen repeatedly, ten times or more. V gene TRBV10-3 combines with J gene TRBJ2-1; 12 positions agree with TRBD2. This CDR3 is 16 amino acids long. The J segment lost 8 bases and the V segment lost 0 bases, leaving 5 bases of the junction unmatched. CDR1 ENHRY and CDR2 SYGVKD come from the germline V gene. In nucleotides, the CDR3 is TGTGCCATCAGTGAGTCGCCTAGCGGGAGGGCCGATGAGCAGTTCTTC. Its protein is CAISESPSGRADEQFF.

V gene TRBV20-1 combines with J gene TRBJ2-1; 8 bases line up with TRBD2. Trimming removed 5 bases from V and 0 bases from J; junction bases left unmatched: 9. Germline V CDR1 and CDR2: DFQATT, SNEGSKA (reference sequence). This CDR3 is 16 amino acids long. CDR3 bases: TGCAGTGCTTTTTCCAGTAGCGGGACCTCCTACAATGAGCAGTTCTTC. Protein: CSAFSSSGTSYNEQFF.

In this sample, this clonotype turned up many times. The V call is TRBV20-1, the J call TRBJ1-5, with D unresolved. CDR1 is DFQATT and CDR2 is SNEGSKA in the germline V gene (reference sequence). This CDR3 is 13 amino acids long. CDR3 DNA: TGCAGCGGAACAGCGGGCTTCCCCCAGCCCCAGCATTTT. It specifies CSGTAGFPQPQHF.

The V gene is TRBV6-1, the J gene TRBJ2-1; no firm D call. Trimming cost V 5 bases and J 9 bases, with 14 bases left between them. Germline assignment: CDR1 MNHNS and CDR2 SASEGT. There are 13 residues in the CDR3. CDR3 protein: CASSIAPPGEQFF. DNA of the CDR3: TGTGCCAGCAGTATAGCCCCCCCGGGTGAGCAGTTCTTC.

This chain's CDR3 is CATTPDRRFGSPLHF. The CDR3 DNA sequence: TGTGCCACCACCCCAGACCGCCGGTTTGGATCACCCCTCCACTTT. The chain joins TRBV15 to TRBJ1-6, with D uncertain. Germline CDR1 and CDR2: LNHNV and YYDKDF (reference sequence). V lost 7 bases and J 10 bases, leaving 20 bases between the germline ends. The CDR3 has 15 residues.

The CDR3 sequence is CASSQDSRGQPQHF. CDR3 DNA sequence: TGTGCCAGCAGCCAAGATTCGAGGGGTCAGCCCCAGCATTTT. The rearrangement links TRBV14 to TRBJ1-5, with TRBD1 as a possible D gene (5 bases). The CDR3 extends over 14 amino acids. The ends were cut back, 0 bases at V and 6 bases at J, with 9 bases in the middle. Germline lookup yields CDR1 SGHDN and CDR2 FVKESK.

This clonotype came up many times. This chain joins TRBV4-2 and TRBJ1-1; D not resolved. Germline CDR1 LGHNA, CDR2 YNFKEQ. The CDR3 has 13 residues. The V gene lost 4 bases and the J gene lost 0 bases, with 6 bases spanning the gap. The chain's CDR3 is CASSRTMNTEAFF. In DNA, the CDR3 is TGTGCCAGCAGCCGAACGATGAACACTGAAGCTTTCTTT.

This chain uses TRBV7-2 with TRBJ2-1; no definite D call. This CDR3 spans 14 amino acids. Germline V gives CDR1 SGHTA, CDR2 FQGNSA. V lost 1 base and J 4 bases, leaving 8 bases between the germline ends. CDR3: CASSLVSEYNEQFF. For the CDR3, the DNA is TGTGCCAGCAGCTTAGTGTCAGAATACAATGAGCAGTTCTTC.

CDR3 loop: CSAYGTGGYEKLFF. CDR3 coding DNA: TGCAGTGCTTACGGGACAGGGGGGTATGAAAAACTGTTTTTT. The rearrangement uses TRBV20-1 and TRBJ1-4; 11 bases map to TRBD1. This CDR3 has 14 amino acids. The germline CDR1 and CDR2 sequences are DFQATT and SNEGSKA (reference sequence). V shed 5 bases, J shed 6 bases, and the junction held 5 bases outside the gene matches.

This clonotype was found many times. The chain combines TRBV5-1 with TRBJ2-3; TRBD2 is a possible D gene (5 bases). The CDR3 runs to 16 residues. Germline-derived CDR1 and CDR2 are SGHRS and YFSETQ. V shed 0 bases and J shed 2 bases, with 13 bases lying between them. As DNA, the CDR3 is TGCGCCAGCAGCTTGGGGTCGGGATTACCCACAGATACGCAGTATTTT. Translation gives CASSLGSGLPTDTQYF.

This chain links TRBV7-6 with TRBJ2-3; 8 bases are shared with TRBD1. The CDR3 has 14 residues. Germline CDR1 is SGHVS and CDR2 is FNYEAQ. Losses at the gene ends were 1 base for V and 4 bases for J; bases not matched to a gene: 1. This chain's CDR3 is CASSLETGADTQYF. The CDR3 DNA sequence: TGTGCCAGCAGCTTAGAGACAGGGGCAGATACGCAGTATTTT. The entire variable domain, with the rest obtained from reference TRBV7-6 and TRBJ2-3, is as follows: GAGVSQSPRYKVTKRGQDVALRCDPISGHVSLYWYRQALGQGPEFLTYFNYEAQQDKSGLPNDRFSAERPEGSISTLTIQRTEQRDSAMYRCASSLETGADTQYFGPGTRLTVL.

This clonotype occurred a few times. The genes are TRBV2 and TRBJ2-5, with 8 bases that match TRBD1. CDR3 length: 15 residues. After removal of 6 bases from V and 7 bases from J, the junction contained 13 bases not matched to a gene. Germline V CDR1 and CDR2: SNHLY, FYNNEI. The DNA for the CDR3 is TGTGCCAGCAGGGCCGGGACAGGAGTCCCGGGGACCCAGTACTTC. Translating gives CASRAGTGVPGTQYF.

This clonotype has more than one count but fewer than ten. The chain links TRBV25-1 to TRBJ1-1; weak D call: TRBD1 (6 bases). V lost 5 bases, J lost 3 bases, and 13 bases lay in between. Germline V CDR1 and CDR2: MGHDK, SYGVNS. CDR3 length equals 14 residues. CDR3 DNA: TGTGCCAGCAGTTATGGGGGCTTGGACACTGAAGCTTTCTTT. Its protein product is CASSYGGLDTEAFF.

There are a few counts of this clonotype. The J gene is TRBJ2-7, the V gene TRBV20-1; D is unclear. The germline CDR1 and CDR2 sequences are DFQATT and SNEGSKA (reference sequence). Trimming removed 6 bases at V and 0 bases at J, with 9 bases between. The CDR3 loop spans 12 amino acids. The CDR3 bases are TGCAGTGCCGAAGGTAGCTCCTACGAGCAGTACGTC. Amino acids: CSAEGSSYEQYV.

This clonotype was recorded many times. J is TRBJ2-5 and V is TRBV5-1; 7 bases fit TRBD1. V lost 2 bases and J lost 1; bases outside the gene matches: 2. This CDR3 is 14 amino acids long. CDR1 is SGHRS, CDR2 YFSETQ, per germline. CDR3 region: CASSFGQVQETQYF. The CDR3 DNA follows: TGCGCCAGCAGCTTTGGACAGGTCCAAGAGACCCAGTACTTC. Variable domain in full (rest from reference TRBV5-1 and TRBJ2-5): KAGVTQTPRYLIKTRGQQVTLSCSPISGHRSVSWYQQTPGQGLQFLFEYFSETQRNKGNFPGRFSGRQFSNSRSEMNVSTLELGDSALYLCASSFGQVQETQYFGPGTRLLVL.

This clonotype was detected many times. J is TRBJ2-1 and V is TRBV9; D possibly corresponds to TRBD2 (5 bases). Trimming shortened V by 1 base and J by 4 bases, and 15 bases separated the two germline ends. Germline CDR1 SGDLS, CDR2 YYNGEE. This CDR3 is built from 16 residues. In DNA, the CDR3 is TGTGCCAGCAGCGTAAGAGAGGGCTCGGGATACAATGAGCAGTTCTTC. As protein: CASSVREGSGYNEQFF.

This clonotype was detected a few times. The gene calls are TRBV6-2 or TRBV6-3 and TRBJ2-1; 10 bases are shared with TRBD1. The CDR3 is 16 residues long. Germline V gene data show CDR1 as MNHEY and CDR2 as SVGEGT. The V and J ends lost 2 bases and 1 base, in that order; junction bases with no gene match: 2. CDR3 sequence (DNA): TGTGCCAGCAGTTACAGACAGGGGGCTTCCTACAATGAGCAGTTCTTC. It is translated as CASSYRQGASYNEQFF.

The table lists this clonotype with a few counts. V and J are TRBV24-1 and TRBJ2-5; D is possibly TRBD1 (6 bases). This CDR3 spans 13 amino acids. The V end was cut by 4 bases, the J end by 3 bases, with 8 bases between. In germline, CDR1 is KGHDR, CDR2 SFDVKD. CDR3 protein: CATSDWTEETQYF. CDR3 DNA: TGTGCCACCAGTGACTGGACAGAAGAGACCCAGTACTTC.